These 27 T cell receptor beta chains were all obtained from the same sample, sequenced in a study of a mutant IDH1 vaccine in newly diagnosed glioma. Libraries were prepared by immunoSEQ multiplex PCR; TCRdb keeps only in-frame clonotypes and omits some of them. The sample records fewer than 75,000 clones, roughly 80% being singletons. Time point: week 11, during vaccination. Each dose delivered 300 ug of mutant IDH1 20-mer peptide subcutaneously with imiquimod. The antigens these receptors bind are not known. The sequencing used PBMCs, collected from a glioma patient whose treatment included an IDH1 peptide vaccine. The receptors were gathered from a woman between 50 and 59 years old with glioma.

The CDR3 DNA sequence: TGCAGCGTTGGTGGGGGTGGCACTGAAGCTTTCTTT. Its protein product is CSVGGGGTEAFF. This chain uses TRBV29-1 with TRBJ1-1; D is perhaps TRBD1 (5 bases). Germline V gene data show CDR1 as SQVTM and CDR2 as ANQGSEA. The CDR3 loop spans 12 amino acids. Trimming stripped 4 bases from V and 4 bases from J, with 10 bases between.

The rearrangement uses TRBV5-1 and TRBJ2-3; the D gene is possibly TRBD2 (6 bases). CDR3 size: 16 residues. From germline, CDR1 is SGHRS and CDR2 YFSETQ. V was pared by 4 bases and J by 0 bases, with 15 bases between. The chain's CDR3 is CASSLGLSSSTDTQYF. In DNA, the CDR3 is TGCGCCAGCAGCCTGGGACTTTCCTCTAGCACAGATACGCAGTATTTT.

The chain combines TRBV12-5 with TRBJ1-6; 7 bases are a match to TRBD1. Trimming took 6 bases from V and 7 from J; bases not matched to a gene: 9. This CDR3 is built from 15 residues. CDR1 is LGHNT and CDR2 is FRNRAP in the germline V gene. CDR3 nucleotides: TGTGCTAGTGGGCAGGGGGGAGTATGGAATTCACCCCTCCACTTT. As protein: CASGQGGVWNSPLHF.

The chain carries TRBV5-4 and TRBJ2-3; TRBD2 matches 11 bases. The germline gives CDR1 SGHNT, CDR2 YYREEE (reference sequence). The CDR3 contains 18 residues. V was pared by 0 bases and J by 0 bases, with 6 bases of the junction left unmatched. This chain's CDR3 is CASSLVLAGGLSTDTQYF. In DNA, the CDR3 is TGTGCCAGCAGCTTGGTGTTAGCGGGGGGGCTAAGCACAGATACGCAGTATTTT. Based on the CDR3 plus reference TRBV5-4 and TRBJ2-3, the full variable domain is ETGVTQSPTHLIKTRGQQVTLRCSSQSGHNTVSWYQQALGQGPQFIFQYYREEENGRGNFPPRFSGLQFPNYSSELNVNALELDDSALYLCASSLVLAGGLSTDTQYFGPGTRLTVL.

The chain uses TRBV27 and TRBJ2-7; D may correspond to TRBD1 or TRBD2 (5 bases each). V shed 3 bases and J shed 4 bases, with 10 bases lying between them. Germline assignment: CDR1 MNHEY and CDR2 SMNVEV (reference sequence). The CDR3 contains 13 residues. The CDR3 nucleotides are TGTGCCAGCAGTTTTACCAGGGAGTACGAGCAGTACTTC. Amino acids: CASSFTREYEQYF.

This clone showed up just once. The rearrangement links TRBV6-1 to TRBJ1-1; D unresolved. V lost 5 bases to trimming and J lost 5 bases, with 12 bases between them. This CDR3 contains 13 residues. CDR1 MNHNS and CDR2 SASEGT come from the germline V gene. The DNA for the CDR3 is TGTGCCAGCAGTCCTCTCGGAGGGACTGAAGCTTTCTTT. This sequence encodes CASSPLGGTEAFF.

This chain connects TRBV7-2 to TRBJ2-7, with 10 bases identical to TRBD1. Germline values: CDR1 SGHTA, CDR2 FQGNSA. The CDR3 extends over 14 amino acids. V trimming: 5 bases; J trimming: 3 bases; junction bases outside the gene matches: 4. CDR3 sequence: CASSRGTGDYEQYF. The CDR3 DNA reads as TGTGCCAGCAGCCGGGGGACAGGGGACTACGAGCAGTACTTC.

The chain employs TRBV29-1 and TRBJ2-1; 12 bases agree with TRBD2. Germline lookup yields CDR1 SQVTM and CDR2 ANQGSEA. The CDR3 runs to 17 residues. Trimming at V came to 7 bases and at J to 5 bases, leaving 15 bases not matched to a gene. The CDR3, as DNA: TGCAGCGCCATTGGATTCCTGGGACTAGCGGGCGACAATGAGCAGTTCTTC. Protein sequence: CSAIGFLGLAGDNEQFF.

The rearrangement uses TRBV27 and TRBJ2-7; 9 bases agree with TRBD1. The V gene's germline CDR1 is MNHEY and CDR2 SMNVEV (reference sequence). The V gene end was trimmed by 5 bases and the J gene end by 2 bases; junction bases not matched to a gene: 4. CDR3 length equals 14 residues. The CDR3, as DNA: TGTGCCAGCAGTAACCGGGACAGGGCCTACGAGCAGTACTTC. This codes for CASSNRDRAYEQYF.

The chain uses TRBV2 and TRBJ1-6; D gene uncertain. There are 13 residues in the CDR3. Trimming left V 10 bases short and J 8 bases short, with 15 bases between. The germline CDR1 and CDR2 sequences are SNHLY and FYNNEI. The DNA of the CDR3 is TGTGCCACCACGCCGGGCCGGGATTCACCCCTCCACTTT. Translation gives CATTPGRDSPLHF.

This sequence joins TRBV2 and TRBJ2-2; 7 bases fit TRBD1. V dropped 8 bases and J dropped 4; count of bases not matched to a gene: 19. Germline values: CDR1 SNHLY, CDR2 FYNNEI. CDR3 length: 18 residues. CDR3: CASLKNKMGQTTTGELFF. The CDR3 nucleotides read TGTGCCAGCTTGAAAAATAAGATGGGACAGACGACCACCGGGGAGCTGTTTTTT.

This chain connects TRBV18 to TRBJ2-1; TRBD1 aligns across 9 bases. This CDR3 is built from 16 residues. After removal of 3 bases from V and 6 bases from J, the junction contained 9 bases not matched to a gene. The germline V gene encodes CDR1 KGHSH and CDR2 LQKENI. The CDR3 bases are TGTGCCAGCTCACCTATCCTGGGACAGGGTCTCAATGAGCAGTTCTTC. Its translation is CASSPILGQGLNEQFF.

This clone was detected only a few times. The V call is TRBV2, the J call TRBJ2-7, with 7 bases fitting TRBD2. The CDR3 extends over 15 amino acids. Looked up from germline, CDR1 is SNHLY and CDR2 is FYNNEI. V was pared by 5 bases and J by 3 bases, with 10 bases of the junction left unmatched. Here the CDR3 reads CASSPSGAGYYEQYF. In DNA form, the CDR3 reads TGTGCCAGCAGTCCGAGCGGGGCGGGATACTACGAGCAGTACTTC.

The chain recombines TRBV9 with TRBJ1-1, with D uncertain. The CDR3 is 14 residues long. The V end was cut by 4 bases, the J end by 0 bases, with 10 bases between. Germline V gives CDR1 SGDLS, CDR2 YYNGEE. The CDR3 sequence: CASSPSNMNTEAFF. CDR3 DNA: TGTGCCAGCAGCCCTTCGAACATGAACACTGAAGCTTTCTTT.

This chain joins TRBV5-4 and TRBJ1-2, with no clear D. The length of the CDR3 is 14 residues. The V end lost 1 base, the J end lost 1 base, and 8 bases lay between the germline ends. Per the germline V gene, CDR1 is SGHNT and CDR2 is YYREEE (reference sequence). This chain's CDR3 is CASSLSGSNYGYTF. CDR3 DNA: TGTGCCAGCAGCTTGTCTGGGAGTAACTATGGCTACACCTTC.

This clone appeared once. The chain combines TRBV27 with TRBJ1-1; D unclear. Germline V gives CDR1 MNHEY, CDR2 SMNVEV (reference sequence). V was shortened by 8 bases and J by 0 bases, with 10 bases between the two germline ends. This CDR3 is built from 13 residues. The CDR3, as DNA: TGTGCCAGCGCCGAAGTTATGAACACTGAAGCTTTCTTT. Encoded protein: CASAEVMNTEAFF.

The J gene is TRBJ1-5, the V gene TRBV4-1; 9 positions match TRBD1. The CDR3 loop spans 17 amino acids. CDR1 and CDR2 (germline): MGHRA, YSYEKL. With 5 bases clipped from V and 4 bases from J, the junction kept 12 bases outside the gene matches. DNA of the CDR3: TGCGCCAGCAGCACCCCGGACAGGGGAAGGGAGAATCAGCCCCAGCATTTT. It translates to CASSTPDRGRENQPQHF.

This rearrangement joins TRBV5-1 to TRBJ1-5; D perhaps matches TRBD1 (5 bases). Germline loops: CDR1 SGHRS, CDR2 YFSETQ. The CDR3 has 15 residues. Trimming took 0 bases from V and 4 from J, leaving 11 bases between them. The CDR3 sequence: CASSLEGARNQPQHF. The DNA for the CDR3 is TGCGCCAGCAGCTTGGAAGGGGCACGGAATCAGCCCCAGCATTTT.

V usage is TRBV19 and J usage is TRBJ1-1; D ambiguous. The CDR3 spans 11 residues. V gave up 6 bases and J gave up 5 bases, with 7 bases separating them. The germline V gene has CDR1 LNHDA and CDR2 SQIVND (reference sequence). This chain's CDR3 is CASSPWTEAFF. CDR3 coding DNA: TGTGCCAGTAGCCCGTGGACTGAAGCTTTCTTT. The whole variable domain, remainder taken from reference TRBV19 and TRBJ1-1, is DGGITQSPKYLFRKEGQNVTLSCEQNLNHDAMYWYRQDPGQGLRLIYYSQIVNDFQKGDIAEGYSVSREKKESFPLTVTSAQKNPTAFYLCASSPWTEAFFGQGTRLTVV.

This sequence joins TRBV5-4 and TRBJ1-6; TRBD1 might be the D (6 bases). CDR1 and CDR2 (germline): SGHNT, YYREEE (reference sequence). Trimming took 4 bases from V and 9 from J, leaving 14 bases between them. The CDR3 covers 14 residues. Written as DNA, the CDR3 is TGTGCCAGCAGCGTACAGGGTGGCGGTTCACCCCTCCACTTT. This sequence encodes CASSVQGGGSPLHF.

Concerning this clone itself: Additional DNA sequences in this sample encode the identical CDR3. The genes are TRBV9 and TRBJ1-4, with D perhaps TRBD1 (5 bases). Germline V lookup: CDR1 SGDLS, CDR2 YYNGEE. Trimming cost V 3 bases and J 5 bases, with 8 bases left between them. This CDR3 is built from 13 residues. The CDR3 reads CASSAGANEKLFF. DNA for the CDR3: TGTGCCAGCAGCGCTGGGGCGAATGAAAAACTGTTTTTT.

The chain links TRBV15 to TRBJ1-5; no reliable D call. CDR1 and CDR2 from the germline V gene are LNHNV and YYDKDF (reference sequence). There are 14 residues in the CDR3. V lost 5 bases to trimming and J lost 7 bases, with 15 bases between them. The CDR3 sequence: CATSPRGSRQPQHF. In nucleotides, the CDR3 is TGTGCCACCAGCCCCCGAGGCTCAAGACAGCCCCAGCATTTT. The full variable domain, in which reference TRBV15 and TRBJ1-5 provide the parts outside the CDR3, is DAMVIQNPRYQVTQFGKPVTLSCSQTLNHNVMYWYQQKSSQAPKLLFHYYDKDFNNEADTPDNFQSRRPNTSFCFLDIRSPGLGDTAMYLCATSPRGSRQPQHFGDGTRLSIL.

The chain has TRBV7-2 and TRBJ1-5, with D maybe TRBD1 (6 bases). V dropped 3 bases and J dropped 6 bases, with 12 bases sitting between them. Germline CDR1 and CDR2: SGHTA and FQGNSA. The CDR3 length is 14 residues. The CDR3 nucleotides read TGTGCCAGCAGCTTGGGGGGGGCCAGTCAGCCCCAGCATTTT. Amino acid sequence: CASSLGGASQPQHF.

The CDR3 spells CASSFSGKEQYF. The CDR3 region has the DNA TGTGCCAGCAGCTTCTCAGGGAAGGAGCAGTACTTC. The V and J genes are TRBV7-2 and TRBJ2-7; a weak D match, TRBD1 (5 bases). The V gene's germline CDR1 is SGHTA and CDR2 FQGNSA. Trimming took off 3 bases at V and 7 bases at J, with 10 bases between the two ends. This CDR3 region has 12 residues.

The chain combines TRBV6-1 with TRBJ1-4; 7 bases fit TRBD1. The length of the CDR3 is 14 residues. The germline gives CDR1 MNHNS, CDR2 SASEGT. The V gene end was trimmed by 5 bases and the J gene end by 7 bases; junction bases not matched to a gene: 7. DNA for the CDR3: TGTGCCAGCAGTTCGGGACAGTTGGTTGAAAAACTGTTTTTT. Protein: CASSSGQLVEKLFF.

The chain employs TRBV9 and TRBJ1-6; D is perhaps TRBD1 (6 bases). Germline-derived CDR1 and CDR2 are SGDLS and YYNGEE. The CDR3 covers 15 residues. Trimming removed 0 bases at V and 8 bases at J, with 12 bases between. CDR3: CASSVAPTGDSPLHF. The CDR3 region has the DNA TGTGCCAGCAGCGTAGCTCCGACAGGCGATTCACCCCTCCACTTT.

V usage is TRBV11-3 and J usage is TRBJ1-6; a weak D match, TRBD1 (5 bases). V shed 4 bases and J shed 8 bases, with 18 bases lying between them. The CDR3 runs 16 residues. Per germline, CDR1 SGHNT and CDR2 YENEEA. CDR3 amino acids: CASSSGRQGPYSPLHF. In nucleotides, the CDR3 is TGTGCCAGCAGCTCGGGGCGGCAGGGCCCCTATTCACCCCTCCACTTT.